This T cell receptor (beta chain) was captured in a study of tumor T cells in aggressive B-cell lymphoma. Sequencing used immunoSEQ multiplex PCR; TCRdb keeps in-frame clones, though not all of them. This table has about 3,200 clones, approximately 90% appearing once. This clonotype was obtained from an adult with diffuse large B cell lymphoma. The specimen was tumor tissue.

CDR3 bases: TGTGCCAGCAGTTACACCCTTGCTAACTACGAGCAGTACTTC. As protein: CASSYTLANYEQYF. The rearrangement uses TRBV6-5 and TRBJ2-7; no firm D call. V was clipped by 2 bases and J by 3 bases, with 11 bases between them. The CDR3 is 14 amino acids. CDR1 is MNHEY, CDR2 SVGAGI, per germline.